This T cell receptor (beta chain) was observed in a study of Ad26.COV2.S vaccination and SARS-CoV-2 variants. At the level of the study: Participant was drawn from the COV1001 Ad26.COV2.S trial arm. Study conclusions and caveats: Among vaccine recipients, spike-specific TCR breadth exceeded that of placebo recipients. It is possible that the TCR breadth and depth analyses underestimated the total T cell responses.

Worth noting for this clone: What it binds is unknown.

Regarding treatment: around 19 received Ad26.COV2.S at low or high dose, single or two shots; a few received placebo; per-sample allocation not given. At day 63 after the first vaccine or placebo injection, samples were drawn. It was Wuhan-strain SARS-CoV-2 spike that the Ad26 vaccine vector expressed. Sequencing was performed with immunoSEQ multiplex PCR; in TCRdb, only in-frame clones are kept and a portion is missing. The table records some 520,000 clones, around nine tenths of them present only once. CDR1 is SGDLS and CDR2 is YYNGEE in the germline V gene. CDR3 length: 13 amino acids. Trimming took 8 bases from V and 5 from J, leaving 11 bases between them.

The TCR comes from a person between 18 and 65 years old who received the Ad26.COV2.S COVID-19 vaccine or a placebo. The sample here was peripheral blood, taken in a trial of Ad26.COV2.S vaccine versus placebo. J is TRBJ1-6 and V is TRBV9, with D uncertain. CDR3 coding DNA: TGTGCCAGTTCTCCCGTTGATAATTCACCCCTCCACTTT. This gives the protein CASSPVDNSPLHF.